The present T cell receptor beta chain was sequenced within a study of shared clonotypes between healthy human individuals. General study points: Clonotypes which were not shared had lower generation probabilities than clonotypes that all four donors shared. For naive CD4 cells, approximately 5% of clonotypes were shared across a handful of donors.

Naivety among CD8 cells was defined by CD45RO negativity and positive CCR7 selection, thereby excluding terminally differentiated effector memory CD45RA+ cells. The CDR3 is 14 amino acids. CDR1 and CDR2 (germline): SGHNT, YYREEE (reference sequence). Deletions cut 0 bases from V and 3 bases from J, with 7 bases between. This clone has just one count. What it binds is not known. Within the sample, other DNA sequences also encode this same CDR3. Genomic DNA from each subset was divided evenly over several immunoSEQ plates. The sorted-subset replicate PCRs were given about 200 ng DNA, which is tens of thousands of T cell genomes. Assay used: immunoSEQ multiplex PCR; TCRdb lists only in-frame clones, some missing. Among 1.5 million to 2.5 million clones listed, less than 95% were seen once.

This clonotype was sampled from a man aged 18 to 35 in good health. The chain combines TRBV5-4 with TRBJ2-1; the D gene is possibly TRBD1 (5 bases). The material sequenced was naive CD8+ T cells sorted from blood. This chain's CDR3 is CASSLGDSYNEQFF. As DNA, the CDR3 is TGTGCCAGCAGCTTGGGAGACAGCTACAATGAGCAGTTCTTC.